These 14 T cell receptor beta chains originate from one sample sequenced in a study of cytomegalovirus exposure and HLA in healthy donors. Produced via immunoSEQ multiplex PCR; TCRdb's table is partial and in-frame only. The sample has roughly 150,000 clones, 86% seen once. Sequences were obtained from PBMCs. Every receptor here comes from a woman aged 25 to 39 in good health and CMV-seronegative.

V is TRBV12-5 and J is TRBJ1-6; the D gene is possibly TRBD1 (5 bases). CDR3 length: 15 residues. The germline V gene encodes CDR1 LGHNT and CDR2 FRNRAP. The V end lost 4 bases, the J end lost 11 bases, and 18 bases lay between the germline ends. DNA of the CDR3: TGTGCTAGTGGTTGGCAGGGTAGAGGTTGGGCACCCCTCCACTTT. Its protein is CASGWQGRGWAPLHF.

The rearrangement joins TRBV30 to TRBJ2-2, with TRBD2 matching 7 bases. Germline V lookup: CDR1 GTSNPN, CDR2 SVGIG (reference sequence). Unmatched junction bases numbered 5, after V lost 0 bases and J lost 1 base. The CDR3 runs to 16 residues. CDR3 nucleotides: TGTGCCTGGAGTGTAGTCCTAGCGGTGAACACCGGGGAGCTGTTTTTT. Translation gives CAWSVVLAVNTGELFF.

The V call is TRBV19, the J call TRBJ2-7; 9 positions agree with TRBD1. The J segment lost 5 bases and the V segment lost 4 bases, leaving 6 bases of the junction unmatched. CDR1 and CDR2 from the germline V gene are LNHDA and SQIVND (reference sequence). The CDR3 is made up of 14 amino acids. The DNA of the CDR3 is TGTGCCAGTAGTAAGGGACAGGGTGTCCACGAGCAGTACTTC. Its translation is CASSKGQGVHEQYF.

The chain combines TRBV2 with TRBJ2-6, with D perhaps matching TRBD1 or TRBD2 (6 bases each). CDR1 and CDR2 (germline): SNHLY, FYNNEI. Trimming stripped 6 bases from V and 0 bases from J, with 18 bases between. This CDR3 comprises 18 residues. For the CDR3, the DNA is TGTGCCAGCAGAGCCCTGGGGGGACACAACTCTGGGGCCAACGTCCTGACTTTC. It encodes CASRALGGHNSGANVLTF.

V is TRBV11-2 and J is TRBJ2-1, with D perhaps matching TRBD2 (5 bases). The CDR3 is 15 amino acids. V was shortened by 7 bases and J by 0 bases, with 13 bases between the two germline ends. Germline values: CDR1 SGHAT, CDR2 FQNNGV. The CDR3 sequence: CASTQRLSSYNEQFF. The CDR3 DNA is TGTGCCAGCACCCAAAGACTAAGCTCCTACAATGAGCAGTTCTTC. Filled out from reference TRBV11-2 and TRBJ2-1, the complete variable domain reads EAGVAQSPRYKIIEKRQSVAFWCNPISGHATLYWYQQILGQGPKLLIQFQNNGVVDDSQLPKDRFSAERLKGVDSTLKIQPAKLEDSAVYLCASTQRLSSYNEQFFGPGTRLTVL.

This clone was observed once. The V gene is TRBV7-8, the J gene TRBJ2-5, with 10 bases that match TRBD2. Germline trimming cut 2 bases from V and 9 bases from J; bases unmatched to any gene: 12. This CDR3 region has 16 residues. The V gene's germline CDR1 is SGHVS and CDR2 FQNEAQ. In nucleotides, the CDR3 is TGTGCCAGCAGCTTACAAGCGGGGGGGACTGGGCGGGCCCAGTACTTC. This translates into CASSLQAGGTGRAQYF.

The V gene is TRBV11-2, the J gene TRBJ2-5, with 9 bases fitting TRBD1. Per the germline V gene, CDR1 is SGHAT and CDR2 is FQNNGV. This CDR3 is 19 amino acids long. V lost 6 bases, J lost 5 bases, and 22 bases stayed unmatched. CDR3 sequence reads: CASSNTEPRDRVLRETQYF. The CDR3 DNA reads as TGTGCCAGCAGTAATACCGAACCGCGGGACAGGGTTCTCCGCGAGACCCAGTACTTC.

This rearrangement joins TRBV18 to TRBJ1-1; the D gene is possibly TRBD1 (6 bases). Germline lookup yields CDR1 KGHSH and CDR2 LQKENI. V shed 4 bases and J shed 1 base, with 13 bases lying between them. The CDR3 covers 15 residues. The CDR3, as DNA: TGTGCCAGCTCACAAATACAGGGTTGGAACACTGAAGCTTTCTTT. Its translation is CASSQIQGWNTEAFF.

V and J are TRBV5-4 and TRBJ1-1, with D hard to call. This CDR3 has 14 amino acids. Germline V gene data show CDR1 as SGHNT and CDR2 as YYREEE (reference sequence). Trimming took off 1 base at V and 7 bases at J, with 14 bases between the two ends. The CDR3 DNA reads TGTGCCAGCAGCTTGCCGGGAATAACGATTGAAGCTTTCTTT. Translating it yields CASSLPGITIEAFF. The full variable domain, its missing parts supplied by reference TRBV5-4 and TRBJ1-1, is ETGVTQSPTHLIKTRGQQVTLRCSSQSGHNTVSWYQQALGQGPQFIFQYYREEENGRGNFPPRFSGLQFPNYSSELNVNALELDDSALYLCASSLPGITIEAFFGQGTRLTVV.

V and J are TRBV18 and TRBJ1-5; D gene unclear. V lost 4 bases, J lost 4 bases, and 8 bases lay in between. The CDR3 extends over 13 amino acids. Germline V gives CDR1 KGHSH, CDR2 LQKENI. The CDR3 region is CASSQSENQPQHF. CDR3 DNA: TGTGCCAGCTCACAGAGTGAAAATCAGCCCCAGCATTTT.

This clone occurred once. The chain recombines TRBV29-1 with TRBJ2-5; D may be TRBD2 (7 bases). Looked up from germline, CDR1 is SQVTM and CDR2 is ANQGSEA. The CDR3 is 15 amino acids. Deletions cut 6 bases from V and 5 bases from J, with 22 bases between. CDR3 loop: CSVGWGGHNGETQYF. The CDR3 nucleotides read TGCAGCGTGGGTTGGGGGGGACACAATGGGGAGACCCAGTACTTC.

The chain uses TRBV7-6 and TRBJ2-3; no firm D call. The CDR3 covers 11 residues. V was trimmed by 8 bases and J by 5 bases, leaving 8 bases between them. Germline loops: CDR1 SGHVS, CDR2 FNYEAQ. The CDR3 here is CASATEDTQYF. CDR3 sequence (DNA): TGTGCCAGCGCCACAGAAGATACGCAGTATTTT.

This clone was counted a single time. The CDR3, as DNA: TGTGCCAGCAGCCCGACAGATAACTATGGCTACACCTTC. This sequence encodes CASSPTDNYGYTF. The chain has TRBV5-4 and TRBJ1-2; D possibly corresponds to TRBD1 (5 bases). The CDR3 spans 13 residues. V lost 4 bases to trimming and J lost 1 base, with 8 bases between them. Germline CDR1 is SGHNT and CDR2 is YYREEE (reference sequence).

The chain links TRBV7-3 to TRBJ1-1; no clear D gene. Germline assignment: CDR1 SGHTA and CDR2 FQGTGA. CDR3 size: 13 residues. V dropped 2 bases and J dropped 3 bases, with 7 bases sitting between them. The CDR3 loop reads CASSLYPDTEAFF. CDR3 in DNA: TGTGCCAGCAGCTTATACCCTGACACTGAAGCTTTCTTT.